This T cell receptor beta chain was sequenced for a study of cytomegalovirus exposure and HLA in healthy donors. The PCR employed 60 Vbeta primers together with 13 Jbeta primers. In the authors' workflow: Around 80 million unique TCR beta chains, roughly 11 million of them shared, were counted by a later analysis. Using immunoSEQ multiplex PCR, the repertoire was profiled, and TCRdb retains in-frame clones only, with some absent. V, J and clone size are those of that table, while D and trimming were read from the DNA. The top ten hold 2% to 2.5% of the sample, which has about 160,000 clones, about 85% seen once. Study results and limitations: Presence/absence analysis assumed near-uniform sequencing depth across donors. Common viral pathogens were later found to be apparently linked to several of the most significant clusters.

The CDR3 spans 19 residues. With 1 base removed from V and 0 bases from J, the gap between germline ends came to 19 bases. CDR1 SGHTA and CDR2 FQGNSA come from the germline V gene. Regarding this clone: The antigen is undetermined.

The origin of this receptor is a man between 18 and 35 years old in good health and CMV-seropositive. This sequence joins TRBV7-2 and TRBJ1-3, with D possibly matching TRBD1 (6 bases). Sequencing was done on a sample of PBMCs. DNA of the CDR3: TGTGCCAGCAGCTTAGGCCGGGGGGCAATTCCCTACTCTGGAAACACCATATATTTT. Translating it yields CASSLGRGAIPYSGNTIYF.